These 7 T cell receptor beta chains were all obtained from the same sample, sequenced in a study of T cell responses to AZD1222 COVID-19 vaccine. The data were produced by immunoSEQ multiplex PCR, yet TCRdb's version contains in-frame clones alone and is incomplete. The sample lists 150,000 to 160,000 clones, around 86% seen once, with roughly 9.1% in the top ten. The sample in question was peripheral blood, obtained 28 days after the second AZD1222 dose. The receptors derive from an adult who received the AZD1222 COVID-19 vaccine.

This clone was observed a few times. The chain recombines TRBV5-1 with TRBJ2-1, with 9 bases lining up with TRBD1. The CDR3 is 15 residues long. CDR1 is SGHRS and CDR2 is YFSETQ in the germline V gene. After removal of 2 bases from V and 7 bases from J, the junction contained 7 bases not matched to a gene. The CDR3: CASSFTGTGINEQFF. Here the CDR3 DNA reads TGCGCCAGCAGCTTTACCGGGACAGGGATAAATGAGCAGTTCTTC.

This chain joins TRBV20-1 and TRBJ1-2; D is undetermined. CDR3 size: 11 residues. Trimming pared 6 bases from V and 6 bases from J, leaving 11 bases between. Per germline, CDR1 DFQATT and CDR2 SNEGSKA (reference sequence). CDR3 in amino acids: CSAPDINGYTF. The DNA of the CDR3 is TGCAGTGCCCCCGACATCAATGGCTACACCTTC.

The chain employs TRBV3-1 (or the pseudogene TRBV3-2) and TRBJ1-3, with D tentatively TRBD1 (5 bases). The ends were cut back, 4 bases at V and 3 bases at J, with 10 bases in the middle. CDR1 is LGHDT, CDR2 YNNKEL, per germline (reference sequence). This CDR3 is 14 amino acids long. The CDR3 DNA is TGTGCCAGCAGCCGGGGGAGGATTGGAAACACCATATATTTT. As protein: CASSRGRIGNTIYF.

The chain has TRBV19 and TRBJ1-6, with TRBD1 as a possible D gene (6 bases). Germline V lookup: CDR1 LNHDA, CDR2 SQIVND (reference sequence). The ends were cut back, 5 bases at V and 0 bases at J, with 17 bases in the middle. This CDR3 is 18 amino acids long. The CDR3 region is CASSLTRDTSSYNSPLHF. CDR3 coding DNA: TGTGCCAGTAGTCTCACCCGGGACACGAGCTCCTATAATTCACCCCTCCACTTT.

The chain carries TRBV6-1 and TRBJ2-1, with D perhaps TRBD2 (6 bases). The V and J ends lost 3 bases and 4 bases respectively, with 13 bases between them. Germline V gene lookup returns CDR1 MNHNS and CDR2 SASEGT. The CDR3 spans 15 residues. The CDR3 DNA follows: TGTGCCAGCAGTGAGGAGGGTGCCCCTTACAATGAGCAGTTCTTC. This codes for CASSEEGAPYNEQFF.

The chain combines TRBV14 with TRBJ1-6; D is unclear. The germline CDR1 and CDR2 sequences are SGHDN and FVKESK. The CDR3 is made up of 14 amino acids. V lost 0 bases, J lost 7 bases, and 7 bases lay in between. The CDR3 is CASSQEAGNSPLHF. DNA of the CDR3: TGTGCCAGCAGCCAAGAGGCGGGCAATTCACCCCTCCACTTT.

This chain connects TRBV6-2 or TRBV6-3 to TRBJ2-3; a weak D match, TRBD1 (6 bases). The V gene's germline CDR1 is MNHEY and CDR2 SVGEGT. The V gene lost 5 bases and the J gene lost 2 bases, with 11 bases spanning the gap. The CDR3 consists of 14 residues. This CDR3 reads CASSNRANTDTQYF. The DNA of the CDR3 is TGTGCCAGCAGTAACAGGGCTAACACAGATACGCAGTATTTT.